One and the same sample provided the 27 T cell receptor beta chains below, sequenced in a study of T cells in localized non-small cell lung cancer. Sequenced by immunoSEQ multiplex PCR; TCRdb stores in-frame clones only, minus some. The table shows around 15,000 clones, with over 85% occurring only once. The starting material was peripheral blood mononuclear cells, obtained before any cancer treatment. The origin of the receptors is a man aged 40 to 75 with stage III lung adenocarcinoma.

This clone turned up a few times. The V call is TRBV11-3, the J call TRBJ2-5; D might be TRBD1 or TRBD2, each matching 5 bases. The ends were cut back, 4 bases at V and 0 bases at J, with 15 bases in the middle. Per germline, CDR1 SGHNT and CDR2 YENEEA. The CDR3 contains 16 residues. CDR3 in DNA: TGTGCCAGCAGCTCGGGTTTGGGGACCCACCAAGAGACCCAGTACTTC. Protein product: CASSSGLGTHQETQYF.

There are a few counts of this clone. The rearrangement links TRBV19 to TRBJ1-5; perhaps TRBD1 as D (5 bases). From germline, CDR1 is LNHDA and CDR2 SQIVND (reference sequence). The CDR3 extends over 14 amino acids. Trimming pared 7 bases from V and 1 base from J, leaving 11 bases between. In DNA, the CDR3 is TGTGCCAGTAATGAAGGGGTAAGCAATCAGCCCCAGCATTTT. Translating it yields CASNEGVSNQPQHF.

CDR3 coding DNA: TGTGCCAGTAGCGGTTGGGGTCCCTGGGGCTACACCTTC. Amino acids: CASSGWGPWGYTF. The chain recombines TRBV14 with TRBJ1-2; no definite D call. Germline loops: CDR1 SGHDN, CDR2 FVKESK. The CDR3 totals 13 residues. Trimming took 9 bases from V and 8 from J, leaving 19 bases between them. The variable domain in full, completed from reference TRBV14 and TRBJ1-2, reads EAGVTQFPSHSVIEKGQTVTLRCDPISGHDNLYWYRRVMGKEIKFLLHFVKESKQDESGMPNNRFLAERTGGTYSTLKVQPAELEDSGVYFCASSGWGPWGYTFGSGTRLTVV.

V and J are TRBV28 and TRBJ1-5, with 7 bases identical to TRBD1. V was clipped by 5 bases and J by 7 bases; unmatched bases: 5. This CDR3 is built from 13 residues. In germline, CDR1 is MDHEN, CDR2 SYDVKM. DNA of the CDR3: TGTGCCAGCAGTCTTACAGGGGACCAGCCCCAGCATTTT. Its translation: CASSLTGDQPQHF.

The chain employs TRBV7-9 and TRBJ1-4; perhaps TRBD1 as D (5 bases). The V gene lost 6 bases and the J gene lost 8 bases, with 10 bases spanning the gap. The CDR3 covers 12 residues. Germline loops: CDR1 SEHNR, CDR2 FQNEAQ (reference sequence). The CDR3 nucleotides are TGTGCCAGCAGAGTCAGGGACGAAAAACTGTTTTTT. This gives the protein CASRVRDEKLFF.

The chain recombines TRBV9 with TRBJ1-1; D perhaps matches TRBD1 (6 bases). Trimming cost V 1 base and J 0 bases, with 13 bases left between them. In germline, CDR1 is SGDLS, CDR2 YYNGEE. This CDR3 is 16 amino acids long. The CDR3 sequence: CASSVLQGPLNTEAFF. CDR3 DNA: TGTGCCAGCAGCGTACTTCAGGGGCCGCTGAACACTGAAGCTTTCTTT.

This clone was seen just once. V usage is TRBV6-5 and J usage is TRBJ2-7; D is perhaps TRBD1 or TRBD2 (5 bases each). The germline CDR1 and CDR2 sequences are MNHEY and SVGAGI. The V gene lost 6 bases and the J gene lost 6 bases, with 9 bases spanning the gap. CDR3 length: 11 residues. This CDR3 is CASSRGTEQYF. The CDR3 DNA follows: TGTGCCAGCAGCCGAGGGACCGAGCAGTACTTC.

This chain uses TRBV5-1 with TRBJ1-1; a possible D gene is TRBD1 (6 bases). In germline, CDR1 is SGHRS, CDR2 YFSETQ. V was cut by 0 bases and J by 5 bases, with 14 bases left in between. There are 15 residues in the CDR3. The CDR3 loop reads CASSLVVTGSTEAFF. The CDR3 DNA reads as TGCGCCAGCAGCTTGGTGGTGACAGGTAGTACTGAAGCTTTCTTT.

The chain links TRBV15 to TRBJ1-1, with D possibly matching TRBD1 (6 bases). Germline CDR1 reads LNHNV; CDR2 reads YYDKDF (reference sequence). Trimming left V 0 bases short and J 7 bases short, with 12 bases between. CDR3 length: 14 amino acids. The CDR3 DNA is TGTGCCACCAGCAGAGATCCCGGACAGTTTGAAGCTTTCTTT. Translating gives CATSRDPGQFEAFF.

The sample holds one count of this clone. This chain joins TRBV5-8 and TRBJ1-1; 8 bases are shared with TRBD1. CDR1 is SGHTS, CDR2 YDEGEE, per germline. The CDR3 runs to 14 residues. V lost 5 bases to trimming and J lost 4 bases; unmatched junction nucleotides: 7. CDR3 in amino acids: CASRETGVSTEAFF. As DNA, the CDR3 is TGTGCCAGCAGGGAGACAGGGGTGAGCACTGAAGCTTTCTTT.

The CDR3 loop reads CASLPGGHSYNEQFF. The DNA of the CDR3 is TGTGCCAGCCTGCCCGGGGGCCACAGCTACAATGAGCAGTTCTTC. The chain joins TRBV5-5 to TRBJ2-1; tentatively, D is TRBD1 or TRBD2 (6 bases each). CDR1 and CDR2 from the germline V gene are SGHKS and YYEKEE (reference sequence). V gave up 7 bases and J gave up 3 bases, with 17 bases separating them. The CDR3 runs 15 residues.

The chain has TRBV7-9 and TRBJ2-1, with 8 bases fitting TRBD2. The V gene's germline CDR1 is SEHNR and CDR2 FQNEAQ (reference sequence). V was clipped by 1 base and J by 10 bases; unmatched bases: 3. This CDR3 has 13 residues. CDR3: CASSLGLASEQFF. DNA for the CDR3: TGTGCCAGCAGCTTAGGACTAGCGTCCGAGCAGTTCTTC.

This clone has just a few counts. The CDR3 loop is CASSEGSLPPYEQYF. The CDR3 region has the DNA TGTGCCAGCAGTGAGGGGTCCCTTCCTCCTTACGAGCAGTACTTC. The V gene is TRBV27, the J gene TRBJ2-7; D may correspond to TRBD1 or TRBD2 (5 bases each). Germline-derived CDR1 and CDR2 are MNHEY and SMNVEV (reference sequence). V lost 5 bases to trimming and J lost 4 bases, with 18 bases between them. The CDR3 has 15 residues.

V is TRBV2 and J is TRBJ2-7, with TRBD1 identical over 12 bases. Losses at the gene ends were 7 bases for V and 7 bases for J; bases not matched to a gene: 8. CDR3 size: 14 residues. Looked up from germline, CDR1 is SNHLY and CDR2 is FYNNEI. CDR3 in amino acids: CASTPGQGAREQYF. CDR3 nucleotide sequence: TGTGCCAGCACACCGGGACAGGGGGCGCGGGAGCAGTACTTC.

The CDR3 nucleotides read TGTGCCAGCAGGAGGAGGACAGGGGGTTACGGGAACACTGAAGCTTTCTTT. Its protein is CASRRRTGGYGNTEAFF. The gene calls are TRBV5-6 and TRBJ1-1; 10 positions agree with TRBD1. CDR1 SGHDT and CDR2 YYEEEE come from the germline V gene. V trimming: 5 bases; J trimming: 1 base; junction bases outside the gene matches: 11. This CDR3 is 17 amino acids long. Based on the CDR3 plus reference TRBV5-6 and TRBJ1-1, the full variable domain is DAGVTQSPTHLIKTRGQQVTLRCSPKSGHDTVSWYQQALGQGPQFIFQYYEEEERQRGNFPDRFSGHQFPNYSSELNVNALLLGDSALYLCASRRRTGGYGNTEAFFGQGTRLTVV.

The chain joins TRBV29-1 to TRBJ2-2; 8 bases are a match to TRBD2. The CDR3 extends over 14 amino acids. J was trimmed by 7 bases and V by 8 bases; bases with no gene match: 12. Germline V gene data show CDR1 as SQVTM and CDR2 as ANQGSEA. CDR3 residues: CSIRGSGMGGELFF. In DNA, the CDR3 is TGCAGCATCCGGGGTAGCGGGATGGGCGGGGAGCTGTTTTTT.

This clone has only one observation. At one end the junction does not follow the germline gene, possibly because of a read error. V gene TRBV10-2 combines with J gene TRBJ2-7; 9 positions agree with TRBD1. The CDR3 consists of 18 residues. From germline, CDR1 is WSHSY and CDR2 SAAADI. CDR3: CATSEGPLSTGGWDEQYF. CDR3 coding DNA: TGCGCCACCAGTGAAGGCCCCTTGTCTACAGGGGGCTGGGACGAGCAGTACTTC.

The chain combines TRBV7-3 with TRBJ1-5, with D perhaps matching TRBD1 (5 bases). Germline V CDR1 and CDR2: SGHTA, FQGTGA. Trimming took off 3 bases at V and 3 bases at J, with 6 bases between the two ends. There are 13 residues in the CDR3. CDR3 region: CASSFGANQPQHF. CDR3 in DNA: TGTGCCAGCAGCTTCGGGGCCAATCAGCCCCAGCATTTT. Variable domain in full (rest from reference TRBV7-3 and TRBJ1-5): GAGVSQTPSNKVTEKGKYVELRCDPISGHTALYWYRQSLGQGPEFLIYFQGTGAADDSGLPNDRFFAVRPEGSVSTLKIQRTERGDSAVYLCASSFGANQPQHFGDGTRLSIL.

The chain links TRBV9 to TRBJ2-6, with D perhaps being TRBD1 or TRBD2 (5 bases each). Per germline, CDR1 SGDLS and CDR2 YYNGEE. The CDR3 contains 19 residues. The germline V and J ends were trimmed by 5 bases and 0 bases, with 21 bases remaining between them. This CDR3 is CASSSKSRAGFSGANVLTF. In nucleotides, the CDR3 is TGTGCCAGCAGTAGTAAGTCGCGGGCAGGGTTCTCTGGGGCCAACGTCCTGACTTTC.

The gene calls are TRBV7-2 and TRBJ1-2; possibly TRBD1 for D (5 bases). Trimming removed 5 bases at V and 12 bases at J, with 19 bases between. This CDR3 comprises 13 residues. The germline V gene has CDR1 SGHTA and CDR2 FQGNSA. The CDR3 loop reads CASSPGQGRRDTF. The CDR3 region has the DNA TGTGCCAGCAGCCCAGGACAAGGCCGGAGGGACACCTTC.

The V gene is TRBV27, the J gene TRBJ2-2; a possible D gene is TRBD2 (6 bases). The CDR3 covers 16 residues. V was pared by 7 bases and J by 2 bases, with 17 bases between. CDR1 is MNHEY, CDR2 SMNVEV, per germline (reference sequence). CDR3 amino acids: CASKLSGLINTGELFF. The CDR3 DNA reads as TGTGCCAGCAAACTATCGGGACTCATTAACACCGGGGAGCTGTTTTTT.

The rearrangement links TRBV19 to TRBJ2-3, with D unresolved. The V end lost 4 bases, the J end lost 2 bases, and 10 bases lay between the germline ends. The germline V gene encodes CDR1 LNHDA and CDR2 SQIVND (reference sequence). The CDR3 extends over 14 amino acids. CDR3 protein: CASSTRTITDTQYF. The CDR3, as DNA: TGTGCCAGTAGTACCAGAACCATCACAGATACGCAGTATTTT.

The V call is TRBV19, the J call TRBJ1-1, with 9 bases that match TRBD1. The CDR3 runs 15 residues. Germline CDR1 reads LNHDA; CDR2 reads SQIVND (reference sequence). V lost 6 bases and J lost 5; bases outside the gene matches: 10. This chain's CDR3 is CASRRTGDSRTEAFF. The CDR3 DNA reads as TGTGCCAGTAGAAGGACAGGGGATTCGCGGACTGAAGCTTTCTTT.

The genes are TRBV19 and TRBJ2-1; TRBD2 matches 7 bases. V lost 7 bases to trimming and J lost 2 bases; unmatched junction nucleotides: 5. The germline V gene encodes CDR1 LNHDA and CDR2 SQIVND (reference sequence). The CDR3 spans 14 residues. DNA of the CDR3: TGTGCCAGTATTGGGGCGGGAGCCTACAATGAGCAGTTCTTC. Its protein is CASIGAGAYNEQFF.

The chain joins TRBV19 to TRBJ2-7, with D unresolved. Germline CDR1 LNHDA, CDR2 SQIVND (reference sequence). Trimming took off 1 base at V and 9 bases at J, with 16 bases between the two ends. This CDR3 is built from 14 residues. The CDR3 region has the DNA TGTGCCAGTAGTATAGGGTTACATCTGCCGGCGCAGTACTTC. Its protein is CASSIGLHLPAQYF.

V is TRBV19 and J is TRBJ2-1; perhaps TRBD1 as D (6 bases). V shed 5 bases and J shed 6 bases, with 14 bases lying between them. CDR3 length: 14 amino acids. The germline CDR1 and CDR2 sequences are LNHDA and SQIVND (reference sequence). The CDR3 spells CASSPLTGINEQFF. DNA of the CDR3: TGTGCCAGTAGTCCACTAACAGGGATCAATGAGCAGTTCTTC.

CDR3 coding DNA: TGTGCCAGCAGTCCTAGCTTTACAGGGGCCAGCATCTCCTACGAGCAGTACTTC. It specifies CASSPSFTGASISYEQYF. V gene TRBV28 combines with J gene TRBJ2-7; TRBD1 agrees at 7 bases. The CDR3 has 18 amino acids. The germline V gene has CDR1 MDHEN and CDR2 SYDVKM. Trimming removed 5 bases from V and 0 bases from J; junction bases left unmatched: 16.